This section outlines one TCR beta chain sequence together with its context. Its specific antigen is unknown. No quality values exist for individual bases; no much larger clone is one base distant. The CDR3 regions of human TCRbeta chains were subjected to immunosequencing. Per the original workflow: Repertoire TCRs were matched against a reference library of SARS-CoV-2-specific TCRs generated with the MIRA antigen-specificity platform. Breadth meant the fraction of unique TCRs that were SARS-CoV-2-associated, whereas depth meant the fraction of total T cells that were SARS-CoV-2-associated. Using the MIRA data, every spike-specific TCR was mapped to the spike region that the TCR reacted to and assigned to either a CD4 or a CD8 class. Log10-transformed breadth and depth values were compared by one-way ANOVA with Sidak's multiple comparisons tests. Held by TCRdb, this immuneACCESS table contains in-frame sequences only and omits some clones. Under half of the omission traces to an unresolved V gene where checked; the cause of the rest is unknown. That table is the source of V, J and clone size, and D and trimming were worked out from the DNA. Present in this sample are some 84,000 clones, about 86% of which were seen just once. The ten largest clonotypes hold over 7.5% of the sample.

This entry belongs to a study of T cell responses to AZD1222 COVID-19 vaccine (dated by TCRdb to the early 2020s). Study-wide context: AZD1222 recipients with second doses at about 4 weeks or about 12 weeks were pooled, because spike-specific TCR depth and breadth did not differ between schedules. Trial participants were enrolled by age into 18-55, 56-69 and 70-plus year subgroups, with 148, 28 and 57 TCR-sequenced participants respectively. A total of under 250 trial participants underwent TCR sequencing, of whom about 200 had received two doses of AZD1222 and about 26 had received two doses of the MenACWY control vaccine.

General findings and caveats noted by the study authors: Conclusions about previously exposed vaccinees are limited, since just six or seven AZD1222 recipients were seropositive for SARS-CoV-2 at baseline. After two AZD1222 doses, spike-specific TCR breadth and depth were significantly higher than at day 0 and than in MenACWY recipients. The 56-69-year group was small, and its depth increase did not reach significance, likely because of low power. Reportedly, close to half of the unique spike-specific TCRs recognized epitopes lying outside the regions that are mutated in the B.1.351 and B.1.1.7 variants. Most participants were white British and females outnumbered males, and the authors suggested that clonal diversity may have been underestimated. No day 14 peak-response samples were available, so repertoires were characterized only after the peak T cell response. The vaccine-associated CD4 TCRs covered the entire spike protein, and the dominant responses fell in regions 160-218 and 743-854.

This specimen's time point label, per the study, means: baseline before first vaccination. Vaccinee samples were obtained from the UK trials COV001 and COV002, which included a single-blind randomized controlled phase 2/3 trial of AZD1222 (ChAdOx1 nCoV-19) in healthy adults. For TCRbeta chain sequencing, PBMC samples were collected from trial participants at day 0 and at day 28 after the second dose. From the cysteine up to the phenylalanine, the CDR3 has a length of 16 residues. The CDR3 DNA has 48 bases and is translated from base 1. From the germline V gene, CDR1 is MGHRA and CDR2 is YSYEKL. V lost 0 bases and J lost 1 base; the stretch between them is 11 bases long.

This material consisted of peripheral blood, taken on day 0 of AZD1222 vaccination. This chain joins TRBV4-1 to TRBJ2-3; the D gene is possibly TRBD2, with 5 bases matching. The receptor was derived from an adult in good health. The CDR3 protein is CASSQDNSGGTDTQYF. The nucleotides read TGCGCCAGCAGCCAAGATAACAGCGGTGGCACAGATACGCAGTATTTT.